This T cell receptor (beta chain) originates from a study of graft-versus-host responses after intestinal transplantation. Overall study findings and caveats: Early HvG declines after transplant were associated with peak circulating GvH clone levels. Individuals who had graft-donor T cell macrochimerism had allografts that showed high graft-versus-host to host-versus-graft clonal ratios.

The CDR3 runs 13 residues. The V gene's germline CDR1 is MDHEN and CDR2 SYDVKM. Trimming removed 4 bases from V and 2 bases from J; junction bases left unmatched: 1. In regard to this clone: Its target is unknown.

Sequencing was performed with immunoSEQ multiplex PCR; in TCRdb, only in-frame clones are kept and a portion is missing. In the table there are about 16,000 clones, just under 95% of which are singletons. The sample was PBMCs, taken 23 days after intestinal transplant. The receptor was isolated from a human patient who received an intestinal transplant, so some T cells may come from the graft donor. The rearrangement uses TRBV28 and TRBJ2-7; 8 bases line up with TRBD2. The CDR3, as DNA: TGTGCCAGCAGTTGGCGGGAGGCCTACGAGCAGTACTTC. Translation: CASSWREAYEQYF. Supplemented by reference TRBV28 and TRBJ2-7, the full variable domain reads DVKVTQSSRYLVKRTGEKVFLECVQDMDHENMFWYRQDPGLGLRLIYFSYDVKMKEKGDIPEGYSVSREKKERFSLILESASTNQTSMYLCASSWREAYEQYFGPGTRLTVT.